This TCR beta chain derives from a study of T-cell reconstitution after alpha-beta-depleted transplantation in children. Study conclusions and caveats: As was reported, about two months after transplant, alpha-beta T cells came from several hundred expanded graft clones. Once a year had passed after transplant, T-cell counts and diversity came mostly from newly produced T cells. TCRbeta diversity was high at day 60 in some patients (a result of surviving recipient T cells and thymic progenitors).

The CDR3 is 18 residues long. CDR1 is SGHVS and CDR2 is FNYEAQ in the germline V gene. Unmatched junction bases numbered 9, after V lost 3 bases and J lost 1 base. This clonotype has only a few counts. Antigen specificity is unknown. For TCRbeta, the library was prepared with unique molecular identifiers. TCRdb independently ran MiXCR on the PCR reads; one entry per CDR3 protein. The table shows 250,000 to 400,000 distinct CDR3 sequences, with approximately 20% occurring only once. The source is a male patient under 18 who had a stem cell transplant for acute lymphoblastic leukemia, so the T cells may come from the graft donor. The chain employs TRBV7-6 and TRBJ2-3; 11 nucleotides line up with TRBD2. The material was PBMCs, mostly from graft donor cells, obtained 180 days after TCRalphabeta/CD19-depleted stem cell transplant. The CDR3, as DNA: TGTGCCAGCAGCTTGGGGACTAGCGGAGGAGGGGGCACAGATACGCAGTATTTT. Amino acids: CASSLGTSGGGGTDTQYF.